A selection of T cell receptor beta chains follows, all from one sample in a study of blood T cells in healthy people across ages. From the 5' RACE reads, TCRdb called clonotypes with MiXCR, one entry per CDR3 protein. The table shows hundreds of thousands of distinct CDR3 sequences, with under 65% occurring only once. Sequenced: blood. The receptor set was obtained from a woman older than 75 in good health. CDR3s include the opening cysteine and the closing phenylalanine or tryptophan. The order of the fields is V gene, J gene, D gene, clone size, CDR3 protein, CDR3 DNA. D genes are given only for firm matches. Clone size is given for some rows only: seen once, a few or many times, or a class if the clone is expanded.

V gene: TRBV7-2
J gene: TRBJ2-4
D gene: .
clone size: .
CDR3 protein: CASSSYKGVRNIQYF
CDR3 DNA: TGTGCCAGCAGCTCTTACAAAGGGGTTAGAAACATTCAGTACTTC

V gene: TRBV28
J gene: TRBJ2-2
D gene: .
clone size: .
CDR3 protein: CAGAATNTGELFF
CDR3 DNA: TGTGCCGGCGCTGCGACGAACACCGGGGAGCTGTTTTTT

V gene: TRBV6-5
J gene: TRBJ2-2
D gene: .
clone size: .
CDR3 protein: CASSDSLGPRELFF
CDR3 DNA: TGTGCCAGCAGTGACTCGCTCGGGCCCCGGGAGCTGTTTTTT

V gene: TRBV29-1
J gene: TRBJ2-1
D gene: .
clone size: .
CDR3 protein: CSVEAQGNEQFF
CDR3 DNA: TGCAGCGTTGAAGCACAGGGTAATGAGCAGTTCTTC

V gene: TRBV6-6
J gene: TRBJ2-7
D gene: TRBD1
clone size: many
CDR3 protein: CASSFGQGARYEQYF
CDR3 DNA: TGTGCCAGCAGTTTCGGACAGGGGGCGCGGTACGAGCAGTACTTC

V gene: TRBV7-3
J gene: TRBJ2-1
D gene: TRBD1
clone size: many
CDR3 protein: CASGNKVGRGRNEQFF
CDR3 DNA: TGTGCCAGTGGGAATAAGGTGGGCAGGGGGCGGAATGAGCAGTTCTTC

V gene: TRBV2
J gene: TRBJ2-3
D gene: TRBD1
clone size: .
CDR3 protein: CASSEQGYSGQYF
CDR3 DNA: TGTGCCAGCAGCGAACAGGGGTACTCAGGGCAGTATTTT

V gene: TRBV20-1
J gene: TRBJ2-5
D gene: .
clone size: many
CDR3 protein: CSASAWEETQYF
CDR3 DNA: TGCAGTGCTAGCGCTTGGGAGGAGACCCAGTACTTC

V gene: TRBV5-6
J gene: TRBJ2-5
D gene: .
clone size: once
CDR3 protein: CASSDNLGGTTQYF
CDR3 DNA: TGTGCCAGCAGCGATAACTTAGGGGGAACGACCCAGTACTTC

V gene: TRBV6-4
J gene: TRBJ2-7
D gene: TRBD1
clone size: .
CDR3 protein: CASRRWGQDNEQYF
CDR3 DNA: TGTGCCAGCCGACGATGGGGACAGGACAATGAGCAGTACTTC

V gene: TRBV5-1
J gene: TRBJ2-2
D gene: TRBD1
clone size: .
CDR3 protein: CVSSRTGAPNTGELFF
CDR3 DNA: TGCGTCAGCAGTCGAACAGGGGCCCCGAACACCGGGGAGCTGTTTTTT

V gene: TRBV18
J gene: TRBJ2-7
D gene: TRBD1
clone size: many
CDR3 protein: CASSSYRGEEQYF
CDR3 DNA: TGTGCCAGCTCATCCTACAGGGGGGAAGAGCAGTACTTC

V gene: TRBV20-1
J gene: TRBJ2-1
D gene: TRBD2
clone size: many
CDR3 protein: CSARGQRLAGNEQFF
CDR3 DNA: TGCAGTGCTAGAGGACAGAGACTAGCGGGAAATGAGCAGTTCTTC

V gene: TRBV12-3/TRBV12-4
J gene: TRBJ2-1
D gene: TRBD2
clone size: .
CDR3 protein: CASSLAGGISEQFF
CDR3 DNA: TGTGCCAGCAGTTTAGCGGGGGGGATATCGGAGCAGTTCTTC

V gene: TRBV29-1
J gene: TRBJ2-6
D gene: .
clone size: many
CDR3 protein: CSVWGLGANVLTF
CDR3 DNA: TGCAGCGTTTGGGGGTTAGGGGCCAACGTCCTGACTTTC

V gene: TRBV11-2
J gene: TRBJ2-1
D gene: .
clone size: .
CDR3 protein: CAGSLEWAQGGQFF
CDR3 DNA: TGTGCCGGCAGCTTAGAGTGGGCGCAGGGAGGGCAGTTCTTC

V gene: TRBV11-2
J gene: TRBJ2-7
D gene: TRBD2
clone size: few
CDR3 protein: CASSLVTSGRPYEQYF
CDR3 DNA: TGTGCCAGCAGCTTAGTTACTAGCGGGAGGCCCTACGAGCAGTACTTC

V gene: TRBV20-1
J gene: TRBJ2-5
D gene: TRBD2
clone size: .
CDR3 protein: CRGVAGNEQYF
CDR3 DNA: TGCAGGGGCGTAGCGGGGAATGAGCAGTACTTC

V gene: TRBV4-3
J gene: TRBJ2-3
D gene: TRBD1
clone size: .
CDR3 protein: CASSQDDRGYTQYF
CDR3 DNA: TGCGCCAGCAGCCAAGATGACAGGGGGTATACGCAGTATTTT

V gene: TRBV6-6
J gene: TRBJ1-2
D gene: .
clone size: .
CDR3 protein: CASSSGPWNYGYTF
CDR3 DNA: TGTGCCAGCAGTTCGGGCCCTTGGAACTATGGCTACACCTTC

V gene: TRBV20-1
J gene: TRBJ2-3
D gene: TRBD2
clone size: .
CDR3 protein: CSARSPAGTDTQYF
CDR3 DNA: TGCAGTGCTAGATCCCCAGCGGGGACAGATACGCAGTATTTT

V gene: TRBV7-2
J gene: TRBJ2-3
D gene: .
clone size: many
CDR3 protein: CASSLAATSTDTQYF
CDR3 DNA: TGTGCCAGCAGCTTAGCGGCGACTAGCACAGATACGCAGTATTTT

V gene: TRBV12-3/TRBV12-4
J gene: TRBJ1-2
D gene: .
clone size: .
CDR3 protein: CASSLRDGGYTF
CDR3 DNA: TGTGCCAGCAGTTTAAGGGATGGTGGCTACACCTTC

V gene: TRBV30
J gene: TRBJ2-5
D gene: .
clone size: many
CDR3 protein: CAWNVQETQYF
CDR3 DNA: TGTGCCTGGAATGTACAAGAGACCCAGTACTTC

V gene: TRBV30
J gene: TRBJ2-7
D gene: TRBD2
clone size: .
CDR3 protein: CAWSGRRKYEQYF
CDR3 DNA: TGTGCCTGGAGCGGGAGGAGAAAGTACGAGCAGTACTTC

V gene: TRBV9
J gene: TRBJ2-3
D gene: TRBD2
clone size: .
CDR3 protein: CASSALAGGPFSADTQYF
CDR3 DNA: TGTGCCAGCAGCGCACTAGCGGGGGGGCCCTTTTCTGCAGATACGCAGTATTTT

V gene: TRBV29-1
J gene: TRBJ2-5
D gene: TRBD1
clone size: .
CDR3 protein: CSVDRGQGETQYF
CDR3 DNA: TGCAGCGTTGACCGCGGACAGGGAGAGACCCAGTACTTC

V gene: TRBV7-9
J gene: TRBJ1-6
D gene: .
clone size: many
CDR3 protein: CASSLDVRNSPLHF
CDR3 DNA: TGTGCCAGCAGCTTAGATGTCCGAAATTCACCCCTCCACTTT

V gene: TRBV20-1
J gene: TRBJ2-7
D gene: TRBD2
clone size: few
CDR3 protein: CSARSQSGGAYNEQYF
CDR3 DNA: TGCAGTGCTAGATCGCAAAGCGGGGGAGCCTACAATGAGCAGTACTTC

V gene: TRBV6-6
J gene: TRBJ1-2
D gene: .
clone size: many
CDR3 protein: CASSSRRENYGYTF
CDR3 DNA: TGTGCCAGCAGCTCTAGACGGGAGAACTATGGCTACACCTTC

V gene: TRBV29-1
J gene: TRBJ1-1
D gene: .
clone size: .
CDR3 protein: CSVGTPVGVNTEAFF
CDR3 DNA: TGCAGCGTTGGGACCCCGGTTGGTGTGAACACTGAAGCTTTCTTT

V gene: TRBV15
J gene: TRBJ2-7
D gene: .
clone size: .
CDR3 protein: CATSRVQGGYEQYF
CDR3 DNA: TGTGCCACCAGCAGAGTTCAGGGGGGATACGAGCAGTACTTC

V gene: TRBV6-2/TRBV6-3
J gene: TRBJ2-2
D gene: .
clone size: .
CDR3 protein: CASSYPDRSGELFF
CDR3 DNA: TGTGCCAGCAGTTACCCCGACCGGTCCGGGGAGCTGTTTTTT

V gene: TRBV28
J gene: TRBJ2-1
D gene: .
clone size: many
CDR3 protein: CASRERGDEQFF
CDR3 DNA: TGTGCCAGCAGGGAGAGGGGCGATGAGCAGTTCTTC

V gene: TRBV3-1
J gene: TRBJ2-3
D gene: .
clone size: .
CDR3 protein: CASSEEVTGTQYF
CDR3 DNA: TGTGCCAGCAGCGAAGAGGTAACGGGTACGCAGTATTTT

V gene: TRBV7-9
J gene: TRBJ2-7
D gene: TRBD1
clone size: .
CDR3 protein: CASSHRTGGIEQYF
CDR3 DNA: TGTGCCAGCAGTCATAGGACAGGGGGCATCGAGCAGTACTTC

V gene: TRBV27
J gene: TRBJ2-1
D gene: TRBD1
clone size: .
CDR3 protein: CASSPRTGLGNEQFF
CDR3 DNA: TGTGCCAGCAGTCCCCGGACAGGGCTAGGCAATGAGCAGTTCTTC

V gene: TRBV20-1
J gene: TRBJ2-3
D gene: .
clone size: many
CDR3 protein: CSARGLPTDTQYF
CDR3 DNA: TGCAGTGCTAGAGGCCTCCCCACAGATACGCAGTATTTT

V gene: TRBV4-1
J gene: TRBJ2-7
D gene: .
clone size: many
CDR3 protein: CASSQPSGQGMPYEQYF
CDR3 DNA: TGCGCCAGCAGCCAACCCTCAGGGCAGGGAATGCCCTACGAGCAGTACTTC

V gene: TRBV5-1
J gene: TRBJ1-2
D gene: TRBD1
clone size: .
CDR3 protein: CASSYGQGRKLDYGYTF
CDR3 DNA: TGCGCCAGCAGCTACGGACAGGGAAGAAAGTTAGACTATGGCTACACCTTC

V gene: TRBV11-2
J gene: TRBJ2-7
D gene: .
clone size: .
CDR3 protein: CASSLEAGNEQYF
CDR3 DNA: TGTGCCAGCAGCTTAGAGGCAGGGAACGAGCAGTACTTC

V gene: TRBV20-1
J gene: TRBJ2-1
D gene: .
clone size: .
CDR3 protein: CSARDFGGADEQFF
CDR3 DNA: TGCAGTGCTAGAGATTTCGGGGGAGCGGATGAGCAGTTCTTC

V gene: TRBV7-3
J gene: TRBJ2-2
D gene: .
clone size: few
CDR3 protein: CASSPFSGTGELFF
CDR3 DNA: TGTGCCAGCAGCCCTTTCTCGGGCACCGGGGAGCTGTTTTTT

V gene: TRBV20-1
J gene: TRBJ2-3
D gene: TRBD1
clone size: .
CDR3 protein: CSAGPGQGFTDTQYF
CDR3 DNA: TGCAGTGCTGGGCCTGGACAGGGGTTCACAGATACGCAGTATTTT

V gene: TRBV20-1
J gene: TRBJ2-5
D gene: TRBD2
clone size: few
CDR3 protein: CSARIAGKETQYF
CDR3 DNA: TGCAGTGCACGAATAGCGGGTAAAGAGACCCAGTACTTC